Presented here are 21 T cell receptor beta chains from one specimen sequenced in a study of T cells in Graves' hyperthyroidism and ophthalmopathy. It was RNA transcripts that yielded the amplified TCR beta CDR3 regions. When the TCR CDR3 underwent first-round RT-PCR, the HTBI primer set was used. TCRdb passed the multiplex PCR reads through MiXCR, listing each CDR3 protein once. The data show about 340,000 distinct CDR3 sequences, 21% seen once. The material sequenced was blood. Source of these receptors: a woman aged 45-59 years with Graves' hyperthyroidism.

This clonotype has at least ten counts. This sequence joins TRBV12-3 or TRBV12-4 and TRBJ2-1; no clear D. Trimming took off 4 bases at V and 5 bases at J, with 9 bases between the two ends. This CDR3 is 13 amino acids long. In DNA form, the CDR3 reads TGTGCCAGCAGTTGGAAGAGACACAATGAGCAGTTCTTC. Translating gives CASSWKRHNEQFF.

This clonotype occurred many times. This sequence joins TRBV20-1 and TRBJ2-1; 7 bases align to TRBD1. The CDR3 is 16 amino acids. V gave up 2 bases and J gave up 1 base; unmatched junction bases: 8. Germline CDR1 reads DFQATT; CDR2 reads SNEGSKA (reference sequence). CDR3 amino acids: CSARTAGGNSYNEQFF. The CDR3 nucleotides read TGCAGTGCTAGAACGGCAGGGGGTAATTCCTACAATGAGCAGTTCTTC.

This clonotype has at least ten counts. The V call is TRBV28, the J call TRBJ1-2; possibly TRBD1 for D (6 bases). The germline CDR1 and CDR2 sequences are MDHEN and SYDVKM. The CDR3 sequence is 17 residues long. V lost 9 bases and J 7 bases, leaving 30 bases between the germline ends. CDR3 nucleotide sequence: TGTGCCAGTGAGACGTACGACCGAGGGGGTCGGATGAGTGGCTACACCTTC. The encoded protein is CASETYDRGGRMSGYTF.

The chain's CDR3 is CASSLGLLGETQYF. In nucleotides, the CDR3 is TGTGCCAGCAGCTTAGGGCTCCTGGGGGAGACCCAGTACTTC. The chain employs TRBV7-2 and TRBJ2-5; D remains ambiguous. Germline values: CDR1 SGHTA, CDR2 FQGNSA. The CDR3 is made up of 14 amino acids. Trimming left V 1 base short and J 5 bases short, with 11 bases between.

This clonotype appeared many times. DNA for the CDR3: TGTGCCAGCAGAACCGGAGATACGCAGTATTTT. Protein sequence: CASRTGDTQYF. This chain uses TRBV2 with TRBJ2-3; no clear D. The CDR3 has 11 amino acids. V lost 6 bases, J lost 5 bases, and 6 bases lay in between. The V gene's germline CDR1 is SNHLY and CDR2 FYNNEI. Full variable domain (rest looked up from reference TRBV2 and TRBJ2-3): EPEVTQTPSHQVTQMGQEVILRCVPISNHLYFYWYRQILGQKVEFLVSFYNNEISEKSEIFDDQFSVERPDGSNFTLKIRSTKLEDSAMYFCASRTGDTQYFGPGTRLTVL.

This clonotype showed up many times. This chain's CDR3 is CASSPPRTRISNQPQHF. CDR3 nucleotides: TGTGCCAGCAGCCCCCCCCGGACAAGGATTAGCAATCAGCCCCAGCATTTT. This chain uses TRBV28 with TRBJ1-5; possibly TRBD1 for D (5 bases). Trimming cost V 6 bases and J 0 bases, with 18 bases left between them. From germline, CDR1 is MDHEN and CDR2 SYDVKM. This CDR3 has 17 residues.

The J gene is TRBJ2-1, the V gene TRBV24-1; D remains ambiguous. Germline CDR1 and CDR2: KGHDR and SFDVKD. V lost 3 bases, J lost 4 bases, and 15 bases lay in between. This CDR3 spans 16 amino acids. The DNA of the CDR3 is TGTGCCACCAGTGATACCGTCAGTGGACCTTACAATGAGCAGTTCTTC. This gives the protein CATSDTVSGPYNEQFF.

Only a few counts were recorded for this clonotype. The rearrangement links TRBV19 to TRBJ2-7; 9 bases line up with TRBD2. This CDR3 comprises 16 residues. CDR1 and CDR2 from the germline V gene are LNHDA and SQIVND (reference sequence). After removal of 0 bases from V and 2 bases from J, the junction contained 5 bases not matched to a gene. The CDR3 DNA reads TGTGCCAGTAGTATAGACCTCGCTAGCGGGACCTACGAGCAGTACTTC. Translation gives CASSIDLASGTYEQYF. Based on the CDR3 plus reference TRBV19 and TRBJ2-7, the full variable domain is DGGITQSPKYLFRKEGQNVTLSCEQNLNHDAMYWYRQDPGQGLRLIYYSQIVNDFQKGDIAEGYSVSREKKESFPLTVTSAQKNPTAFYLCASSIDLASGTYEQYFGPGTRLTVT.

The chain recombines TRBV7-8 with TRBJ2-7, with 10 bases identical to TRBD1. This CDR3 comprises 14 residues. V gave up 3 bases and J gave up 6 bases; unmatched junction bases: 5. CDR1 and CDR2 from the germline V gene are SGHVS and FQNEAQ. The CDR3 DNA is TGTGCCAGCAGCTTTGCGGACAGGGGGGCCGAGCAGTACTTC. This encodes CASSFADRGAEQYF.

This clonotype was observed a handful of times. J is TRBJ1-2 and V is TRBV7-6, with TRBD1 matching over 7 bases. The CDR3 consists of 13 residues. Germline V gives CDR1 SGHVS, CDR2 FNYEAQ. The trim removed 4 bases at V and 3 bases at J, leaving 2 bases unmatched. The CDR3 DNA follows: TGTGCCAGCAGCTCCGGGACAGACTATGGCTACACCTTC. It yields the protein CASSSGTDYGYTF. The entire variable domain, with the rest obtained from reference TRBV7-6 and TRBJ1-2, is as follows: GAGVSQSPRYKVTKRGQDVALRCDPISGHVSLYWYRQALGQGPEFLTYFNYEAQQDKSGLPNDRFSAERPEGSISTLTIQRTEQRDSAMYRCASSSGTDYGYTFGSGTRLTVV.

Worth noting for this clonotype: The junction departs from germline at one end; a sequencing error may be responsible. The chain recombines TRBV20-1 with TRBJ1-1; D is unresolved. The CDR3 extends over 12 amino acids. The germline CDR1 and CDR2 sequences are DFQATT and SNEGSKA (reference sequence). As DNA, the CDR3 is TGCGGTGCTAGAGATGGGAACACTGAAGCTTTCTTT. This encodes CGARDGNTEAFF.

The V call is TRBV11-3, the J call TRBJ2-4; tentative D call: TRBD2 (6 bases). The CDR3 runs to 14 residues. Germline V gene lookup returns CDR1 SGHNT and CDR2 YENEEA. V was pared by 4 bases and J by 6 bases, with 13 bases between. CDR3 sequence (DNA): TGTGCCAGCAGCTCGTTCGTGGGGGGAAACATTCAGTACTTC. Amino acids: CASSSFVGGNIQYF.

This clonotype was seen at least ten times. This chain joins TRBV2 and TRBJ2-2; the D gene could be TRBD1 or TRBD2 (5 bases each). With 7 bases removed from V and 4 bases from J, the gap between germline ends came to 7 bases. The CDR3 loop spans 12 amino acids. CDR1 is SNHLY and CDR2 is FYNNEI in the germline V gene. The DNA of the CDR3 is TGTGCCAGCATGAGGGGCACCGGGGAGCTGTTTTTT. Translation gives CASMRGTGELFF. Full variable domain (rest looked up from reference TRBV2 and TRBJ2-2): EPEVTQTPSHQVTQMGQEVILRCVPISNHLYFYWYRQILGQKVEFLVSFYNNEISEKSEIFDDQFSVERPDGSNFTLKIRSTKLEDSAMYFCASMRGTGELFFGEGSRLTVL.

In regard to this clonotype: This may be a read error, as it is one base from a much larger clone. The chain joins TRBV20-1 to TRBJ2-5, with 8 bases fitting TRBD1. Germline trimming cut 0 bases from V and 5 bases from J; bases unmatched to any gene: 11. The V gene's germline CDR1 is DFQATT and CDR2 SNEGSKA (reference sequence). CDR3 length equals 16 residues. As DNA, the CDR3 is TGCAGTGCTAGAGATTCAAGCCCTCGACAGGGGGAGACCCAGTACTTC. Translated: CSARDSSPRQGETQYF.

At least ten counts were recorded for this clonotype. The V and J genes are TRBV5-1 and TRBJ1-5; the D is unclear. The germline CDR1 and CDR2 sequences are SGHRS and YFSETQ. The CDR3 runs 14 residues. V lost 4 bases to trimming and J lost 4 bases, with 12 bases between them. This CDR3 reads CASSRDGENQPQHF. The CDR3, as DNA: TGCGCCAGCAGCCGTGATGGGGAGAATCAGCCCCAGCATTTT.

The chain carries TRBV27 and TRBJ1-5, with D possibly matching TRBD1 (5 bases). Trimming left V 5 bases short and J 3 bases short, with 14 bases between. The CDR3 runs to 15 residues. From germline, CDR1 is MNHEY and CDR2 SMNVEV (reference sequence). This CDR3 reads CASSPGTLNNQPQHF. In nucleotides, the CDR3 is TGTGCCAGCAGTCCAGGGACTTTGAACAATCAGCCCCAGCATTTT.

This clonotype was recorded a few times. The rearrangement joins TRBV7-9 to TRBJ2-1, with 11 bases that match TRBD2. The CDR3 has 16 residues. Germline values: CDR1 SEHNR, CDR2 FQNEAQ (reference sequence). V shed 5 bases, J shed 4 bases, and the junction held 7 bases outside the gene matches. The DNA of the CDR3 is TGTGCCAGCAGCCCTCCCGGGACTAGCGGATACAATGAGCAGTTCTTC. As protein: CASSPPGTSGYNEQFF.

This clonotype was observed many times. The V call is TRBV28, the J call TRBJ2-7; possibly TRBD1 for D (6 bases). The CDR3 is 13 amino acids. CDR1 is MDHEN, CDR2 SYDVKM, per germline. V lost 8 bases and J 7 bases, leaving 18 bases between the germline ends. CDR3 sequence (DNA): TGTGCCAGCTGTCGGGACAATATCCAAGAGCAGTACTTC. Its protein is CASCRDNIQEQYF.

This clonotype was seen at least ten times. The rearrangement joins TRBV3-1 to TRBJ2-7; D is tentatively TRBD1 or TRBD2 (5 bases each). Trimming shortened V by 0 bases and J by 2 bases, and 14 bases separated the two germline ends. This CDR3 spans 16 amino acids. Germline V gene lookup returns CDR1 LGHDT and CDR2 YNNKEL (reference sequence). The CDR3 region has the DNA TGTGCCAGCAGCCAAGAATACGGGACGAGGACCTACGAGCAGTACTTC. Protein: CASSQEYGTRTYEQYF.

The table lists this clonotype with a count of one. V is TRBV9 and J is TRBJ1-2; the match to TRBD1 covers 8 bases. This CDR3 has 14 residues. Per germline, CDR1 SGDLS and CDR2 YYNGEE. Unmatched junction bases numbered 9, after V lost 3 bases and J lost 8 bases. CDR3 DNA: TGTGCCAGCAGCGCCTGGACAGGGAGGACGGGCTACACCTTC. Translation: CASSAWTGRTGYTF.

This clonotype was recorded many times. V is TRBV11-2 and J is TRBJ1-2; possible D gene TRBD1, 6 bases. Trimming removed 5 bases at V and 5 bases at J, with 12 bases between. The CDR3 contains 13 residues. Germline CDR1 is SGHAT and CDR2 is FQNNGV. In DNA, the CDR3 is TGTGCCAGCAGCAAACTACAGGGTTATGGCTACACCTTC. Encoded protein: CASSKLQGYGYTF.